The rows below give T cell receptor beta chains drawn from one sample of a study of T-cell reconstitution after alpha-beta-depleted transplantation in children. TCRdb redid the calling of the PCR reads with MiXCR, one entry per CDR3 protein. The sample lists around 440,000 distinct CDR3 sequences; about a sixth were seen once. Source: PBMCs, mostly from graft donor cells, taken 360 days after TCRalphabeta/CD19-depleted stem cell transplant. These receptors all stem from a boy under three years old who had a stem cell transplant for Wiskott-Aldrich syndrome, so the T cells may come from the graft donor. The CDR3 runs from the conserved cysteine through the conserved F or W. Fields, in order: CDR3 protein, CDR3 DNA, J gene, clone size, D gene, V gene. A D gene is named only where the DNA matches it firmly. Clone size is not always given. Where it is, it says once, few, many or a class for expanded clones.

cdr3_aa: CASSQDTYEQYF
cdr3_nt: TGTGCCAGCAGCCAGGACACCTACGAGCAGTACTTC
j_call: TRBJ2-7
clone_size: many
d_call: .
v_call: TRBV3-1

cdr3_aa: CASSYSIAPAVGGTDTQYF
cdr3_nt: TGTGCCAGCAGTTACTCGATTGCCCCCGCGGTGGGAGGCACAGATACGCAGTATTTT
j_call: TRBJ2-3
clone_size: many
d_call: .
v_call: TRBV6-5

cdr3_aa: CSARGLIYEQYF
cdr3_nt: TGCAGTGCTAGAGGGCTAATCTACGAGCAGTACTTC
j_call: TRBJ2-7
clone_size: .
d_call: .
v_call: TRBV20-1

cdr3_aa: CASSLGGNIQYF
cdr3_nt: TGTGCCAGCAGTTTAGGGGGGAACATTCAGTACTTC
j_call: TRBJ2-4
clone_size: .
d_call: .
v_call: TRBV28

cdr3_aa: CASSLYAGWPGEQFF
cdr3_nt: TGTGCCAGCAGTTTATATGCGGGATGGCCTGGTGAGCAGTTCTTC
j_call: TRBJ2-1
clone_size: .
d_call: .
v_call: TRBV12-3/TRBV12-4

cdr3_aa: CASRAVHSYEQYF
cdr3_nt: TGTGCCAGCAGGGCCGTACACTCCTACGAGCAGTACTTC
j_call: TRBJ2-7
clone_size: many
d_call: .
v_call: TRBV25-1

cdr3_aa: CASLVDGEETQYF
cdr3_nt: TGTGCCAGCCTGGTGGACGGAGAAGAGACCCAGTACTTC
j_call: TRBJ2-5
clone_size: .
d_call: .
v_call: TRBV2

cdr3_aa: CASSWPGLAGGSSYNEQFF
cdr3_nt: TGTGCCAGCAGTTGGCCCGGGCTAGCGGGAGGGAGCTCCTACAATGAGCAGTTCTTC
j_call: TRBJ2-1
clone_size: .
d_call: TRBD2
v_call: TRBV6-2/TRBV6-3

cdr3_aa: CASSPWGTESYEQYF
cdr3_nt: TGCGCCAGCAGCCCCTGGGGGACCGAATCCTACGAGCAGTACTTC
j_call: TRBJ2-7
clone_size: few
d_call: .
v_call: TRBV5-1

cdr3_aa: CASSLGLTIFDEQYF
cdr3_nt: TGCGCCAGCAGCTTAGGACTAACGATTTTCGACGAGCAGTACTTC
j_call: TRBJ2-7
clone_size: few
d_call: .
v_call: TRBV5-1

cdr3_aa: CASSHRLRGNEQFF
cdr3_nt: TGCGCCAGCAGCCATCGCCTCCGGGGCAATGAGCAGTTCTTC
j_call: TRBJ2-1
clone_size: few
d_call: .
v_call: TRBV4-3

cdr3_aa: CSVEGERVPPPEYNEQFF
cdr3_nt: TGCAGCGTTGAAGGGGAGCGGGTCCCCCCCCCGGAGTACAATGAGCAGTTCTTC
j_call: TRBJ2-1
clone_size: .
d_call: .
v_call: TRBV29-1